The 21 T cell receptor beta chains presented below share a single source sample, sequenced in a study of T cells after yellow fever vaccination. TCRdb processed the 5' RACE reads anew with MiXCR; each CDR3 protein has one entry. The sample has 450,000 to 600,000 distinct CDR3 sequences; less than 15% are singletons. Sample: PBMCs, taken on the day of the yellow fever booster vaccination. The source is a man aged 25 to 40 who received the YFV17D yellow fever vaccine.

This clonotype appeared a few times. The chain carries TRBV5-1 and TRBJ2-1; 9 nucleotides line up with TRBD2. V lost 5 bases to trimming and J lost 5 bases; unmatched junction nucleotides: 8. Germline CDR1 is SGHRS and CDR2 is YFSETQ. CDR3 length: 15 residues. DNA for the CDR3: TGCGCCAGCAGGCAGTCCCTAGCGGGACACAATGAGCAGTTCTTC. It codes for CASRQSLAGHNEQFF.

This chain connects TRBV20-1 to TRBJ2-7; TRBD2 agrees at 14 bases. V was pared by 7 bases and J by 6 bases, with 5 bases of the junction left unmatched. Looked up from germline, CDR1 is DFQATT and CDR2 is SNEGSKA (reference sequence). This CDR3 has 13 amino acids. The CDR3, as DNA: TGCAGTGTCAGACTAGCGGGAGGGCGCGAGCAGTACTTC. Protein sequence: CSVRLAGGREQYF.

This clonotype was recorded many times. DNA of the CDR3: TGTGCCAGCAAAAGGAGGGCCGGGACTAGCGCGTCTTACGAGCAGTACTTC. Protein product: CASKRRAGTSASYEQYF. The rearrangement joins TRBV27 to TRBJ2-7; 10 positions match TRBD2. V dropped 7 bases and J dropped 4; count of bases not matched to a gene: 16. This CDR3 spans 17 amino acids. Germline loops: CDR1 MNHEY, CDR2 SMNVEV (reference sequence).

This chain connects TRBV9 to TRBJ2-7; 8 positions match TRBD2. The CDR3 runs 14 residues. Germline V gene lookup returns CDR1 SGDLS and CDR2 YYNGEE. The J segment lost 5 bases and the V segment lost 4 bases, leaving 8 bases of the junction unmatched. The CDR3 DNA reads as TGTGCCAGCAGCACTCCCGGGGGGGGGAACGAGCAGTACTTC. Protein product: CASSTPGGGNEQYF. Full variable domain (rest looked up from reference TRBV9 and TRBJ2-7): DSGVTQTPKHLITATGQRVTLRCSPRSGDLSVYWYQQSLDQGLQFLIQYYNGEERAKGNILERFSAQQFPDLHSELNLSSLELGDSALYFCASSTPGGGNEQYFGPGTRLTVT.

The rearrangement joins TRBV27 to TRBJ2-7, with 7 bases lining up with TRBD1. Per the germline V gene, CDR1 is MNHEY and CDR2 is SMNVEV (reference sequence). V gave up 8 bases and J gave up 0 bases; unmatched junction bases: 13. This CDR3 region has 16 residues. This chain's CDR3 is CASRQNTGTASYEQYF. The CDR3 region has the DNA TGTGCCAGCCGACAAAATACCGGGACAGCCTCCTACGAGCAGTACTTC.

The CDR3 is CASSLGLAGENEQFF. The CDR3, as DNA: TGTGCCAGCAGCCTTGGACTAGCGGGAGAGAATGAGCAGTTCTTC. The chain recombines TRBV12-3 or TRBV12-4 with TRBJ2-1; 13 bases fit TRBD2. This CDR3 contains 15 residues. V was clipped by 6 bases and J by 7 bases; unmatched bases: 6.

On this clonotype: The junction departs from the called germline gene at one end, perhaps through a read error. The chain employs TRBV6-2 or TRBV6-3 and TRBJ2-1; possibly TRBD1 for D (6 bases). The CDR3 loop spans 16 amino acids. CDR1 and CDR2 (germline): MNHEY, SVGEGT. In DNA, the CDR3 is TGTGCCAGCAGTTACCCCAGCCGGCTTGAGACAGGTCCGTGCCCCTTC. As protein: CASSYPSRLETGPCPF.

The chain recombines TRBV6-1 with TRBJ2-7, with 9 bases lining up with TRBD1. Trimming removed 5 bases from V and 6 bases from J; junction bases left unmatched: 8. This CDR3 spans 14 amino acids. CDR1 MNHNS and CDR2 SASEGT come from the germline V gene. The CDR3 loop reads CASSQPDRGAEQYF. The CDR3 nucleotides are TGTGCCAGCAGTCAGCCGGACAGGGGTGCCGAGCAGTACTTC.

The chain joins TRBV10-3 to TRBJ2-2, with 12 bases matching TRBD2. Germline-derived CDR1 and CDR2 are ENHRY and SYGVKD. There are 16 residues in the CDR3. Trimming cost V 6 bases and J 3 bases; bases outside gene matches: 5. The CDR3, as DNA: TGTGCCATCAGGGAACTAGCGGGAGGTGACACCGGGGAGCTGTTTTTT. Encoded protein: CAIRELAGGDTGELFF.

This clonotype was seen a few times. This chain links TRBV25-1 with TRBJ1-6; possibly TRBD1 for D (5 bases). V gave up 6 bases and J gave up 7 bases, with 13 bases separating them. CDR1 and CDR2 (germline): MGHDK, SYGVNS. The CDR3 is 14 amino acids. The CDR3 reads CASRALPGNSPLHF. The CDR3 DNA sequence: TGTGCCAGCAGAGCTCTCCCAGGGAATTCACCCCTCCACTTT.

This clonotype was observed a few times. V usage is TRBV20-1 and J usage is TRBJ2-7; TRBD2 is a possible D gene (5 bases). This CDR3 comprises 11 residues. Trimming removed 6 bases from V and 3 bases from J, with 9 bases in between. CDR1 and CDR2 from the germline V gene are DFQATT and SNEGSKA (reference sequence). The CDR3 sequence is CSAPSGYEQYF. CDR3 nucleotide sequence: TGCAGTGCGCCAAGCGGCTACGAGCAGTACTTC.

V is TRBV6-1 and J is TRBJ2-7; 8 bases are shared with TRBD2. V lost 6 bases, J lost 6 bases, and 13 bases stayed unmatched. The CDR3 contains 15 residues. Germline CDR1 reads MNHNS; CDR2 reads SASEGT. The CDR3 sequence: CASRQAGLGSLEQYF. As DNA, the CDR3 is TGTGCCAGCAGACAAGCGGGACTAGGTTCCCTCGAGCAGTACTTC.

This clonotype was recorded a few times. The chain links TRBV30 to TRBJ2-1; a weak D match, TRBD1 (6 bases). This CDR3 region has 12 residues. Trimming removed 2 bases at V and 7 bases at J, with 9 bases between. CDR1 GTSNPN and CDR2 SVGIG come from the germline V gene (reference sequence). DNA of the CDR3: TGTGCCTGGAGTCTAACAGGGAATGAGCAGTTCTTC. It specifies CAWSLTGNEQFF. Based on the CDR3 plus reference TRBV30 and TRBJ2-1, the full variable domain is SQTIHQWPATLVQPVGSPLSLECTVEGTSNPNLYWYRQAAGRGLQLLFYSVGIGQISSEVPQNLSASRPQDRQFILSSKKLLLSDSGFYLCAWSLTGNEQFFGPGTRLTVL.

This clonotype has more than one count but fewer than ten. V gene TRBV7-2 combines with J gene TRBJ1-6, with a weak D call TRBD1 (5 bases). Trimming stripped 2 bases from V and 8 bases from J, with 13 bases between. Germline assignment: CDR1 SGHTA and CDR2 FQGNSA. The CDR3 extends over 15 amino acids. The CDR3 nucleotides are TGTGCCAGCAGCTTAACCCCAGGGAGGGATTCACCCCTCCACTTT. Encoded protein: CASSLTPGRDSPLHF.

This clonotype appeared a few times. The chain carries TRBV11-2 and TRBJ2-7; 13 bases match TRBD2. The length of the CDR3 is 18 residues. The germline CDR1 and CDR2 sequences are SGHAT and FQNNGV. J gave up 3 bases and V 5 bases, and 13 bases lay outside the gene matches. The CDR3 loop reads CASSRTLGLAGDSYEQYF. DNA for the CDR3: TGTGCCAGCAGCCGGACATTAGGACTAGCGGGAGATAGCTACGAGCAGTACTTC.

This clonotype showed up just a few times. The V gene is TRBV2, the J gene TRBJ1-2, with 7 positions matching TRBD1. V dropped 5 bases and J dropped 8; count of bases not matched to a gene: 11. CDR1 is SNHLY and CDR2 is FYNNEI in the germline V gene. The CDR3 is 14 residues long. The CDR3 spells CASSPRRQGGGYTF. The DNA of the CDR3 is TGTGCCAGCAGTCCCCGCCGACAGGGAGGGGGCTACACCTTC.

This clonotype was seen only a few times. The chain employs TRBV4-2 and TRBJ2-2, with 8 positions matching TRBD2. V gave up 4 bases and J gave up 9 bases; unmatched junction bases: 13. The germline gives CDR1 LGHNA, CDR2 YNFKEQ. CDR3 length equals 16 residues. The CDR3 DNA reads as TGTGCCAGCAGCCCGAGGGATCAAGCGGGAGAGAGGGAGCTGTTTTTT. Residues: CASSPRDQAGERELFF.

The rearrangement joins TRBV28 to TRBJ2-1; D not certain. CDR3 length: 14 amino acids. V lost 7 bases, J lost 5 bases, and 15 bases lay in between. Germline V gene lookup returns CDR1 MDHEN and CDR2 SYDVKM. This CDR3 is CASTPGGANNEQFF. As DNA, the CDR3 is TGTGCCAGCACCCCCGGCGGAGCCAACAATGAGCAGTTCTTC.

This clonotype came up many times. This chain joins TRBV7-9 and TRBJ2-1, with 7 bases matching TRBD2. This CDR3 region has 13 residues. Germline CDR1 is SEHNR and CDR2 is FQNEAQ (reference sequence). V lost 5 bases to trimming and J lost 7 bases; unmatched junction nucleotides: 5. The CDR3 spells CASSRGSGNEQFF. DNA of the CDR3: TGTGCCAGCAGCCGCGGGAGTGGGAATGAGCAGTTCTTC.

The CDR3 sequence: CSVDAHQVDRGLTGELFF. CDR3 DNA sequence: TGCAGCGTTGACGCGCACCAAGTGGACAGGGGGCTCACCGGGGAGCTGTTTTTT. The gene calls are TRBV29-1 and TRBJ2-2; 11 positions match TRBD1. This CDR3 is 18 amino acids long. Trimming took 3 bases from V and 4 from J; bases not matched to a gene: 13. Germline V lookup: CDR1 SQVTM, CDR2 ANQGSEA.

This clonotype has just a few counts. Written as DNA, the CDR3 is TGTGCCAGCAGCCAAGATAGGAGACTAGCGGGCGTCCAAGAGACCCAGTACTTC. Translating gives CASSQDRRLAGVQETQYF. V gene TRBV14 combines with J gene TRBJ2-5, with 10 nucleotides matching TRBD2. The germline V gene encodes CDR1 SGHDN and CDR2 FVKESK. V gave up 0 bases and J gave up 1 base; unmatched junction bases: 8. The CDR3 length is 18 residues.